This is a list of T cell receptor beta chains from one sample in a study of neurological immune-mediated disorders. TCRdb used MiXCR to reprocess the 5' RACE reads, holding one entry per CDR3 protein. The sample contains more than 50,000 distinct CDR3 sequences, nearly 25% of which appear only once. The sample consisted of PBMCs. These receptors were obtained from a man aged 55 to 69 with HTLV-1-associated myelopathy (HAM/TSP). Each CDR3 is given with its conserved first and last residue. A D gene is named only where the DNA matches it firmly. Only part of the rows carry a size: once, few, many, or a class if the clone is expanded.

TRBV29-1	TRBD1	TRBJ2-3	many	CSTGQGGPDTQYF	TGCAGCACGGGACAGGGGGGCCCAGATACGCAGTATTTT
TRBV29-1	TRBD2	TRBJ2-5	.	CSIILAGEEETQYF	TGCAGCATTATCCTAGCGGGAGAGGAAGAGACCCAGTACTTC
TRBV7-8	TRBD2	TRBJ2-1	many	CASSIRLAGDHNEQFF	TGTGCCAGCAGCATTCGACTAGCGGGGGACCACAATGAGCAGTTCTTC
TRBV12-3/TRBV12-4	TRBD1	TRBJ2-7	many	CASSGGTGGYEQYF	TGTGCCAGCAGTGGGGGGACAGGGGGCTACGAGCAGTACTTC
TRBV20-1	.	TRBJ2-7	few	CSARVDYEQYF	TGCAGTGCTAGAGTGGACTACGAGCAGTACTTC
TRBV5-1	TRBD1	TRBJ2-7	once	CASSLAGQGIDEQYF	TGCGCCAGCAGCTTGGCGGGACAGGGGATTGACGAGCAGTACTTC
TRBV28	.	TRBJ2-4	many	CASSPLGVKNIQYF	TGTGCCAGCAGTCCTCTCGGGGTCAAAAACATTCAGTACTTC
TRBV20-1	TRBD1	TRBJ1-2	medium-sized	CSARGQGYGYTF	TGCAGTGCTAGAGGACAGGGGTATGGCTACACCTTC
TRBV24-1	.	TRBJ2-3	.	CATSDYGGGADTQYF	TGTGCCACCAGTGACTACGGCGGGGGCGCAGATACGCAGTATTTT
TRBV5-1	TRBD2	TRBJ2-3	many	CASSLTSGSTDTQYF	TGCGCCAGCAGCTTGACTAGCGGAAGCACAGATACGCAGTATTTT
TRBV9	.	TRBJ2-4	many	CASSEDINLAKNIQYF	TGTGCCAGCAGCGAGGACATTAACCTAGCCAAAAACATTCAGTACTTC
TRBV5-1	.	TRBJ2-1	few	CASSLVGDSYNEQFF	TGCGCCAGCAGCTTGGTGGGGGACTCCTACAATGAGCAGTTCTTC
TRBV4-1	TRBD1	TRBJ2-7	.	CASSQYDRDDEQYF	TGCGCCAGCAGCCAATACGACAGGGATGACGAGCAGTACTTC
TRBV9	TRBD2	TRBJ2-7	many	CASSVDGGRGDEQYF	TGTGCCAGCAGCGTAGACGGCGGGAGAGGGGACGAGCAGTACTTC
TRBV20-1	.	TRBJ2-2	.	CSAQTVNTGELFF	TGCAGTGCTCAGACAGTGAACACCGGGGAGCTGTTTTTT
TRBV20-1	.	TRBJ2-7	many	CSARPPGPLYEQYF	TGCAGTGCTAGACCCCCGGGACCGCTCTACGAGCAGTACTTC
TRBV12-3/TRBV12-4	.	TRBJ2-1	few	CASGPRGGNHNEQFF	TGTGCCAGCGGTCCGCGGGGTGGAAATCACAATGAGCAGTTCTTC
TRBV5-1	.	TRBJ2-1	.	CASSLWGLGGNEQFF	TGTGCCAGCAGCTTATGGGGTCTAGGTGGCAATGAGCAGTTCTTC
TRBV5-5	TRBD1	TRBJ2-3	many	CASSLQGMTSDTQYF	TGTGCCAGCAGCTTACAGGGGATGACCTCAGATACGCAGTATTTT
TRBV25-1	.	TRBJ1-1	.	CASSEQGTTEAFF	TGTGCCAGCAGTGAACAGGGGACCACTGAAGCTTTCTTT
TRBV5-8	TRBD2	TRBJ2-1	many	CASSRLAGAGEQFF	TGTGCCAGCAGCAGACTAGCGGGAGCTGGTGAGCAGTTCTTC
TRBV20-1	.	TRBJ2-3	.	CSAAPVGAPDTQYF	TGCAGTGCCGCCCCGGTGGGGGCACCAGATACGCAGTATTTT